In its sample, the clone carrying this T cell receptor beta chain was seen a few times. Its target is not known. These data are taken from a study of T-cell memory formation after mild COVID-19. Study-wide results and caveats: Contracting clones, day 15 to 85, had balanced CD4/CD8, and later expanders favored CD4+.

CDR1 is LGHNA and CDR2 is YSLEER in the germline V gene. After removal of 3 bases from V and 8 bases from J, the junction contained 0 bases not matched to a gene. CDR3 length: 13 amino acids. TCRdb re-called the 5' RACE reads with MiXCR, one entry per CDR3 protein. The table records 280,000 or so distinct CDR3 sequences, 8% to 9% of them present only once. This TCR was sampled from a young man who had mild COVID-19 (a few samples of this study predate the infection). Cell type and time point are not known. Sequenced: PBMCs or a T cell subset sorted from them (not recorded which). This rearrangement joins TRBV4-3 to TRBJ2-3, with 12 bases that match TRBD2. The CDR3 reads CASSQTSGGTQYF. CDR3 bases: TGCGCCAGCAGCCAGACTAGCGGGGGTACGCAGTATTTT.